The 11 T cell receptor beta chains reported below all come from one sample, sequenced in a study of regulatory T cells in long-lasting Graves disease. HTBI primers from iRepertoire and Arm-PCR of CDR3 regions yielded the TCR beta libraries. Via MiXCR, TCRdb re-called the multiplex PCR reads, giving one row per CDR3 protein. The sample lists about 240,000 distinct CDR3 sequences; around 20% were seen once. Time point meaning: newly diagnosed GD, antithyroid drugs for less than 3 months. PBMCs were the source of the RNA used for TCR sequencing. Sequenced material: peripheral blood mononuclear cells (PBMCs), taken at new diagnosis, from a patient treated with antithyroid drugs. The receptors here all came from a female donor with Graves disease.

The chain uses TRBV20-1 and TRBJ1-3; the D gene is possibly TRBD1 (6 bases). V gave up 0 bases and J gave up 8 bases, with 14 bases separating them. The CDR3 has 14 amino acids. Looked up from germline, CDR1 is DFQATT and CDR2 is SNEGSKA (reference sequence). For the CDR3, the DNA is TGCAGTGCTAGAGACGGGGGGGCGGCAGACACCATATATTTT. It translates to CSARDGGAADTIYF.

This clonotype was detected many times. CDR3 residues: CASSWRTGKETQYF. As DNA, the CDR3 is TGTGCCAGCAGCTGGCGGACAGGGAAGGAGACCCAGTACTTC. The rearrangement links TRBV5-5 to TRBJ2-5; 8 nucleotides line up with TRBD1. V lost 3 bases and J lost 5; bases outside the gene matches: 6. The germline gives CDR1 SGHKS, CDR2 YYEKEE (reference sequence). The CDR3 runs to 14 residues. Variable domain in full (rest from reference TRBV5-5 and TRBJ2-5): DAGVTQSPTHLIKTRGQQVTLRCSPISGHKSVSWYQQVLGQGPQFIFQYYEKEERGRGNFPDRFSARQFPNYSSELNVNALLLGDSALYLCASSWRTGKETQYFGPGTRLLVL.

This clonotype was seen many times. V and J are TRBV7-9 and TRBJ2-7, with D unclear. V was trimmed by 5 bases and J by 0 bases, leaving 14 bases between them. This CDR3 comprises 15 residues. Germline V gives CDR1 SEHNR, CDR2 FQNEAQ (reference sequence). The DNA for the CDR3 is TGTGCCAGCAGCCCCGAAGTCGGTTCCTCCTACGAGCAGTACTTC. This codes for CASSPEVGSSYEQYF.

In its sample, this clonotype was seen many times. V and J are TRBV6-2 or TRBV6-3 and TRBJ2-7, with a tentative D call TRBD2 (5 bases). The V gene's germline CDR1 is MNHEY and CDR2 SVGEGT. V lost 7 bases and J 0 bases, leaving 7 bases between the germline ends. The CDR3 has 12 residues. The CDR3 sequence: CASTGNSYEQYF. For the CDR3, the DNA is TGTGCCAGCACCGGGAACTCCTACGAGCAGTACTTC.

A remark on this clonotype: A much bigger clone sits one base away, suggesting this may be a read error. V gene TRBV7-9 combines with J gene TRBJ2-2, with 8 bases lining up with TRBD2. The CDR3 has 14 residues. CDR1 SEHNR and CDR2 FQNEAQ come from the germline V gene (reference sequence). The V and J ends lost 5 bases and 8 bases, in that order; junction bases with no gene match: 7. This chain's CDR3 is CASSPRTSRGELFF. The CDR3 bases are TGTGCCAGCAGCCCACGGACTAGCAGGGGGGAGCTGTTTTTT. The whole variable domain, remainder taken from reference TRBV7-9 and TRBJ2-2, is DTGVSQNPRHKITKRGQNVTFRCDPISEHNRLYWYRQTLGQGPEFLTYFQNEAQLEKSRLLSDRFSAERPKGSFSTLEIQRTEQGDSAMYLCASSPRTSRGELFFGEGSRLTVL.

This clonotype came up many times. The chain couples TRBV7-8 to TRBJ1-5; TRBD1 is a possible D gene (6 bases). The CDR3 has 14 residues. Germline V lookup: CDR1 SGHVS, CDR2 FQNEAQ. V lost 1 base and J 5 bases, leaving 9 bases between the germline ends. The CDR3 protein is CASSLEQGYQPQHF. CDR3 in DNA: TGTGCCAGCAGCTTAGAACAGGGATATCAGCCCCAGCATTTT.

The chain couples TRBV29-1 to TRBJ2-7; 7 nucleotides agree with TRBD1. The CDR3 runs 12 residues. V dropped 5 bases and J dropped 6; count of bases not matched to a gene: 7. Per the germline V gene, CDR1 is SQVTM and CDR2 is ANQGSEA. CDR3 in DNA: TGCAGCGTTTTGGGTAGGGGGCGCGAGCAGTACTTC. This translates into CSVLGRGREQYF.

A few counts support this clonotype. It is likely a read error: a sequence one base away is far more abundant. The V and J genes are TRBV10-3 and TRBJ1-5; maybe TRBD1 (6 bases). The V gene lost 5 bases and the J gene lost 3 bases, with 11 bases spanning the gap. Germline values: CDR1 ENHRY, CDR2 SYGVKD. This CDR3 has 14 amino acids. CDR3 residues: CAISYSGVNQPQHF. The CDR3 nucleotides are TGTGCCATCAGTTACTCAGGGGTCAATCAGCCCCAGCATTTT.

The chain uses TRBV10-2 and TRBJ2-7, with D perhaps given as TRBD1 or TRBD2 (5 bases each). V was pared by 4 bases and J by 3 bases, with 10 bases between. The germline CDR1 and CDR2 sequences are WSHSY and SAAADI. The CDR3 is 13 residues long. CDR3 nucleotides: TGCGCCAGCAGTGCAGAGGGGAGCTACGAGCAGTACTTC. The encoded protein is CASSAEGSYEQYF.

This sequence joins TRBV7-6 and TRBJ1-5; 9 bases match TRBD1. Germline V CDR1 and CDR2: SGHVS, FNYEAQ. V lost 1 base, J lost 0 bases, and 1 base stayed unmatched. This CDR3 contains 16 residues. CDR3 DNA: TGTGCCAGCAGCTTAGGGACAGGGGCTAGCAATCAGCCCCAGCATTTT. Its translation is CASSLGTGASNQPQHF.

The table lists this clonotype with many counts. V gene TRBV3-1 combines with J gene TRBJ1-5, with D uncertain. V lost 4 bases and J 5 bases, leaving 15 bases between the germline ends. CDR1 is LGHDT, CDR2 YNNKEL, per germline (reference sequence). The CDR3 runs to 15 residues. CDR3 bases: TGTGCCAGCAGCCCGAGGATGGGGTTCGATCAGCCCCAGCATTTT. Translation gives CASSPRMGFDQPQHF.